Each of the 30 T cell receptor beta chains below was sequenced from the same sample in a study of cytomegalovirus exposure and HLA in healthy donors. PCR was performed using 60 Vbeta and 13 Jbeta primers. TCRdb's copy holds only in-frame clones and misses some; the assay was immunoSEQ multiplex PCR. The sample comprises about 130,000 clones, 77% of which are singletons, and 2% to 2.5% rests with the top ten. Sequenced: PBMCs. These receptors all come from a man between 25 and 39 years old in good health and CMV-seronegative.

The CDR3: CASSLSSVSNYGYTF. The DNA for the CDR3 is TGTGCCAGCTCACTAAGTTCAGTATCAAACTATGGCTACACCTTC. The rearrangement uses TRBV18 and TRBJ1-2; D not resolved. This CDR3 spans 15 amino acids. V lost 4 bases to trimming and J lost 2 bases, with 14 bases between them. Germline CDR1 and CDR2: KGHSH and LQKENI.

This clone was observed once. The J gene is TRBJ2-7, the V gene TRBV6-1, with D maybe TRBD2 (6 bases). CDR1 and CDR2 from the germline V gene are MNHNS and SASEGT. V lost 7 bases and J lost 7, with 20 bases in between. The CDR3 has 14 amino acids. The CDR3 region has the DNA TGTGCCAGCAAAGCAGGAAGGGATGCGGGAGAGCAGTACTTC. This encodes CASKAGRDAGEQYF.

The chain links TRBV4-2 to TRBJ2-1; 13 nucleotides match TRBD2. J lost 0 bases, V lost 4 bases, and 3 bases had no gene match. Germline CDR1 and CDR2: LGHNA and YNFKEQ. CDR3 length: 17 amino acids. CDR3 coding DNA: TGTGCCAGCAGCCCCAGACTAGCGGGGGGCTCCTACAATGAGCAGTTCTTC. The encoded protein is CASSPRLAGGSYNEQFF.

The chain combines TRBV30 with TRBJ1-2; D is ambiguous. The germline V gene encodes CDR1 GTSNPN and CDR2 SVGIG (reference sequence). This CDR3 has 13 amino acids. Trimming removed 3 bases at V and 4 bases at J, with 12 bases between. CDR3 coding DNA: TGTGCCTGGAGCTACTCGAGTGCCTATGGCTACACCTTC. Its protein product is CAWSYSSAYGYTF.

The table lists this clone with a count of one. The J gene is TRBJ2-2, the V gene TRBV15; 7 nucleotides align to TRBD1. The V gene end was trimmed by 0 bases and the J gene end by 6 bases; junction bases not matched to a gene: 4. Germline values: CDR1 LNHNV, CDR2 YYDKDF (reference sequence). This CDR3 contains 15 residues. The CDR3 region is CATSRDDRDAGELFF. The DNA for the CDR3 is TGTGCCACCAGCAGAGATGACAGGGACGCCGGGGAGCTGTTTTTT. The variable domain in full, with the rest retrieved from reference TRBV15 and TRBJ2-2, is DAMVIQNPRYQVTQFGKPVTLSCSQTLNHNVMYWYQQKSSQAPKLLFHYYDKDFNNEADTPDNFQSRRPNTSFCFLDIRSPGLGDTAMYLCATSRDDRDAGELFFGEGSRLTVL.

This chain links TRBV19 with TRBJ2-3; a possible D gene is TRBD1 (6 bases). V was trimmed by 5 bases and J by 2 bases, leaving 14 bases between them. Germline CDR1 reads LNHDA; CDR2 reads SQIVND (reference sequence). The CDR3 runs 15 residues. The DNA for the CDR3 is TGTGCCAGTAGTCCCCGACAGGTTTACACAGATACGCAGTATTTT. It yields the protein CASSPRQVYTDTQYF.

The V call is TRBV19, the J call TRBJ1-5; tentative D call: TRBD1 (6 bases). Germline CDR1 and CDR2: LNHDA and SQIVND (reference sequence). CDR3 length equals 15 residues. Trimming took off 3 bases at V and 2 bases at J, with 11 bases between the two ends. The CDR3 coding sequence is TGTGCCAGTAGTATGGTGCCAGGGGGCAATCAGCCCCAGCATTTT. It codes for CASSMVPGGNQPQHF.

The CDR3 sequence is CASSVGPRTGELFF. The DNA of the CDR3 is TGTGCCAGCAGTGTTGGGCCTCGGACCGGGGAGCTGTTTTTT. The V gene is TRBV6-4, the J gene TRBJ2-2; D is uncertain. This CDR3 has 14 amino acids. CDR1 MRHNA and CDR2 SNTAGT come from the germline V gene. Between the trimmed V and J ends, which lost 4 bases and 5 bases, there was a span of 11 bases.

The chain is built from TRBV6-1 and TRBJ2-1; 7 bases are shared with TRBD1. This CDR3 contains 15 residues. Trimming removed 7 bases from V and 5 bases from J; junction bases left unmatched: 11. CDR1 and CDR2 from the germline V gene are MNHNS and SASEGT. The CDR3 protein is CASTRWGQRDNEQFF. The CDR3 DNA follows: TGTGCCAGCACTCGTTGGGGACAGCGAGACAATGAGCAGTTCTTC.

This chain connects TRBV28 to TRBJ2-1, with a possible D match to TRBD2 (5 bases). V dropped 7 bases and J dropped 3 bases, with 10 bases sitting between them. Germline values: CDR1 MDHEN, CDR2 SYDVKM. The CDR3 sequence is 13 residues long. CDR3 coding DNA: TGTGCCAGCAATTCGGGAAACTACAATGAGCAGTTCTTC. Amino acid sequence: CASNSGNYNEQFF.

The V gene is TRBV19, the J gene TRBJ2-5; 8 positions agree with TRBD1. The germline V gene encodes CDR1 LNHDA and CDR2 SQIVND (reference sequence). The ends lost 6 bases at V and 5 bases at J; junction bases unmatched: 5. The CDR3 loop spans 13 amino acids. Written as DNA, the CDR3 is TGTGCCAGTAGGTTGACAGGGGTGGAGACCCAGTACTTC. Protein sequence: CASRLTGVETQYF.

This clone has a handful of counts. V gene TRBV21-1 combines with J gene TRBJ2-7; TRBD2, as called in the table, went unchecked against the DNA. TRBV21-1 is shown as a pseudogene. The CDR3 covers 14 residues. This CDR3 is CAGPSGGWGYEQYF. In DNA form, the CDR3 reads TGTGCCGGGCCCTCGGGGGGGTGGGGGTACGAGCAGTACTTC.

The chain employs TRBV2 and TRBJ2-3; D unresolved. This CDR3 region has 16 residues. The ends were cut back, 0 bases at V and 0 bases at J, with 10 bases in the middle. CDR1 is SNHLY and CDR2 is FYNNEI in the germline V gene. CDR3 loop: CASSEARTPSTDTQYF. DNA for the CDR3: TGTGCCAGCAGTGAAGCGCGCACTCCTAGCACAGATACGCAGTATTTT.

The chain couples TRBV19 to TRBJ2-2; maybe TRBD1 (6 bases). The CDR3 is 14 residues long. In germline, CDR1 is LNHDA, CDR2 SQIVND (reference sequence). Trimming removed 5 bases at V and 2 bases at J, with 9 bases between. The CDR3 DNA follows: TGTGCCAGTAGTCGACAGGTAAACACCGGGGAGCTGTTTTTT. Translating gives CASSRQVNTGELFF.

This chain links TRBV27 with TRBJ1-5, with 10 positions matching TRBD1. Germline trimming cut 4 bases from V and 5 bases from J; bases unmatched to any gene: 5. CDR1 and CDR2 (germline): MNHEY, SMNVEV (reference sequence). The CDR3 consists of 15 residues. This CDR3 reads CASSSKTGGYQPQHF. DNA for the CDR3: TGTGCCAGCAGTTCCAAGACAGGGGGCTATCAGCCCCAGCATTTT.

This clone was recorded only once. V is TRBV10-2 and J is TRBJ2-5; the D is unclear. The CDR3 runs to 14 residues. The ends were cut back, 3 bases at V and 2 bases at J, with 10 bases in the middle. Germline lookup yields CDR1 WSHSY and CDR2 SAAADI. This CDR3 is CASSDAEQQETQYF. In DNA, the CDR3 is TGCGCCAGCAGTGATGCGGAACAACAAGAGACCCAGTACTTC.

Only one count was recorded for this clone. The V gene is TRBV7-9, the J gene TRBJ1-5; D call uncertain. The V end was cut by 3 bases, the J end by 4 bases, with 19 bases between. The CDR3 is 17 amino acids. The germline gives CDR1 SEHNR, CDR2 FQNEAQ (reference sequence). CDR3 DNA: TGTGCCAGCAGCTTTAGTGGCGCCGGACTCCGTAATCAGCCCCAGCATTTT. This encodes CASSFSGAGLRNQPQHF.

This clone was recorded a few times. The rearrangement uses TRBV5-1 and TRBJ2-1; TRBD2 matches 8 bases. The V segment lost 4 bases and the J segment 4 bases; nucleotides outside the gene matches: 7. This CDR3 is 15 amino acids long. The V gene's germline CDR1 is SGHRS and CDR2 YFSETQ. Written as DNA, the CDR3 is TGCGCCAGCAGCACTACTAGCGGAACATACAATGAGCAGTTCTTC. This encodes CASSTTSGTYNEQFF. Variable domain in full (rest from reference TRBV5-1 and TRBJ2-1): KAGVTQTPRYLIKTRGQQVTLSCSPISGHRSVSWYQQTPGQGLQFLFEYFSETQRNKGNFPGRFSGRQFSNSRSEMNVSTLELGDSALYLCASSTTSGTYNEQFFGPGTRLTVL.

The chain carries TRBV25-1 and TRBJ2-1, with 7 bases lining up with TRBD2. CDR1 and CDR2 (germline): MGHDK, SYGVNS. The CDR3 runs 14 residues. The V segment lost 4 bases and the J segment 2 bases; nucleotides outside the gene matches: 2. The DNA for the CDR3 is TGTGCCAGCAGTGCGGGGGGTGCCTACAATGAGCAGTTCTTC. Protein sequence: CASSAGGAYNEQFF.

This chain links TRBV11-2 with TRBJ1-4; D not certain. Germline CDR1 is SGHAT and CDR2 is FQNNGV. V lost 3 bases and J 0 bases, leaving 11 bases between the germline ends. There are 16 residues in the CDR3. Here the CDR3 reads CASSFETSATNEKLFF. In DNA, the CDR3 is TGTGCCAGCAGCTTTGAGACATCTGCAACTAATGAAAAACTGTTTTTT.

J is TRBJ2-1 and V is TRBV5-1, with D possibly TRBD2 on 5 matching bases. V was trimmed by 4 bases and J by 0 bases, leaving 14 bases between them. The germline V gene encodes CDR1 SGHRS and CDR2 YFSETQ. The CDR3 loop spans 16 amino acids. The CDR3 is CASSPWRVSSYNEQFF. For the CDR3, the DNA is TGCGCCAGCAGCCCATGGCGGGTGAGCTCCTACAATGAGCAGTTCTTC.

V gene TRBV7-8 combines with J gene TRBJ2-1; 10 nucleotides agree with TRBD2. Germline V CDR1 and CDR2: SGHVS, FQNEAQ. With 5 bases clipped from V and 1 base from J, the junction kept 17 bases outside the gene matches. This CDR3 has 20 residues. CDR3 coding DNA: TGTGCCAGCAGCCTAGTCGTAGTCAGCGCTAGCGGGAGTTCCTACAATGAGCAGTTCTTC. Translated: CASSLVVVSASGSSYNEQFF.

This chain connects TRBV6-5 to TRBJ2-3; D may be TRBD1 (5 bases). This CDR3 spans 13 amino acids. Per germline, CDR1 MNHEY and CDR2 SVGAGI. Trimming left V 2 bases short and J 14 bases short, with 17 bases between. Here the CDR3 reads CASSYGSAGNRYF. CDR3 nucleotides: TGTGCCAGCAGTTACGGGTCAGCAGGGAATCGGTATTTT.

The chain recombines TRBV11-3 with TRBJ2-1; 8 bases are shared with TRBD2. CDR1 is SGHNT and CDR2 is YENEEA in the germline V gene. V lost 0 bases to trimming and J lost 3 bases; unmatched junction nucleotides: 7. The CDR3 is 17 residues long. CDR3 protein: CASSLDTASGLYNEQFF. CDR3 in DNA: TGTGCCAGCAGCTTAGATACGGCTAGCGGGCTCTACAATGAGCAGTTCTTC. Full variable domain (missing parts from reference TRBV11-3 and TRBJ2-1): EAGVVQSPRYKIIEKKQPVAFWCNPISGHNTLYWYLQNLGQGPELLIRYENEEAVDDSQLPKDRFSAERLKGVDSTLKIQPAELGDSAVYLCASSLDTASGLYNEQFFGPGTRLTVL.

This sequence joins TRBV6-1 and TRBJ2-7, with TRBD1 matching 7 bases. Germline trimming cut 2 bases from V and 2 bases from J; bases unmatched to any gene: 6. The germline CDR1 and CDR2 sequences are MNHNS and SASEGT. The length of the CDR3 is 15 residues. For the CDR3, the DNA is TGTGCCAGCAGTGAAAGGGGGACAGTTCCCTACGAGCAGTACTTC. This gives the protein CASSERGTVPYEQYF.

The V call is TRBV6-1, the J call TRBJ1-5, with TRBD1 matching over 9 bases. The CDR3 is made up of 18 amino acids. Germline trimming cut 2 bases from V and 1 base from J; bases unmatched to any gene: 9. Germline CDR1 reads MNHNS; CDR2 reads SASEGT. CDR3 DNA: TGTGCCAGCAGTGAAAACAGGGGGCACCCAATAAGCAATCAGCCCCAGCATTTT. It encodes CASSENRGHPISNQPQHF.

The chain combines TRBV7-9 with TRBJ2-5; tentatively, D is TRBD1 (6 bases). The CDR3 spans 13 residues. V was clipped by 3 bases and J by 5 bases, with 10 bases between them. Looked up from germline, CDR1 is SEHNR and CDR2 is FQNEAQ (reference sequence). The CDR3 is CASSFGQGETQYF. The CDR3 DNA is TGTGCCAGCAGCTTCGGGCAGGGGGAGACCCAGTACTTC. The full variable domain, rest sourced from reference TRBV7-9 and TRBJ2-5, is DTGVSQNPRHKITKRGQNVTFRCDPISEHNRLYWYRQTLGQGPEFLTYFQNEAQLEKSRLLSDRFSAERPKGSFSTLEIQRTEQGDSAMYLCASSFGQGETQYFGPGTRLLVL.

This clone was detected a few times. This sequence joins TRBV30 and TRBJ1-5; the match to TRBD1 covers 7 bases. This CDR3 has 13 residues. V gave up 2 bases and J gave up 6 bases; unmatched junction bases: 4. The germline V gene has CDR1 GTSNPN and CDR2 SVGIG (reference sequence). CDR3 in amino acids: CAWSRDRGQPQHF. The CDR3 coding sequence is TGTGCCTGGAGTCGGGACAGAGGTCAGCCCCAGCATTTT.

A single count supports this clone. The chain links TRBV5-1 to TRBJ1-2; no clear D. CDR1 is SGHRS, CDR2 YFSETQ, per germline. The V and J ends lost 5 bases and 6 bases respectively, with 17 bases between them. This CDR3 comprises 14 residues. For the CDR3, the DNA is TGCGCCAGCAGATCGAACAACCCCCCTCATGGCTACACCTTC. Protein: CASRSNNPPHGYTF. The whole variable domain, remainder taken from reference TRBV5-1 and TRBJ1-2, is KAGVTQTPRYLIKTRGQQVTLSCSPISGHRSVSWYQQTPGQGLQFLFEYFSETQRNKGNFPGRFSGRQFSNSRSEMNVSTLELGDSALYLCASRSNNPPHGYTFGSGTRLTVV.

The CDR3: CASSSRGQGMNTEAFF. The CDR3 DNA follows: TGTGCCAGCAGCTCAAGAGGACAGGGCATGAACACTGAAGCTTTCTTT. The chain combines TRBV5-5 with TRBJ1-1, with 8 bases fitting TRBD1. CDR3 size: 16 residues. V lost 3 bases to trimming and J lost 0 bases; unmatched junction nucleotides: 7. Germline values: CDR1 SGHKS, CDR2 YYEKEE (reference sequence).